This T cell receptor beta chain was sequenced for a study of Graves' ophthalmopathy and Graves' hyperthyroidism. The sequenced template was RNA, covering the TCR beta CDR3 region. First-round RT-PCR used HTBI primers; second-round multiplex PCR followed. TCRdb reprocessed the multiplex PCR reads via MiXCR and lists one record per CDR3 protein. The table records roughly 700,000 distinct CDR3 sequences, 40% of them present only once. The CDR3 spans 14 residues. CDR1 and CDR2 from the germline V gene are SEHNR and FQNEAQ (reference sequence). V lost 5 bases to trimming and J lost 4 bases, with 14 bases between them. Findings and caveats of the study: At less than 71% sensitivity and 72.22% specificity, the model predicted progression of the ophthalmopathy. Most thyroid clonotypes expanded beyond 0.001 frequency were also found in blood. Ophthalmopathy was separated from stable hyperthyroidism by a 13-signature model with 85% to 90% sensitivity and approximately 81% specificity.

This clonotype showed up just a few times. The antigen is undetermined. The chain recombines TRBV7-9 with TRBJ1-2, with no clear D. The sequenced sample consisted of peripheral blood. The TCR comes from an adult man with Graves' ophthalmopathy. As DNA, the CDR3 is TGTGCCAGCAGCAAAGAACAGACCACCTATGGCTACACCTTC. Its protein is CASSKEQTTYGYTF.